This TCR beta chain was recorded in a study of CD8 T cells in ankylosing spondylitis. The germline V gene has CDR1 SGHAT and CDR2 FQNNGV. V dropped 0 bases and J dropped 7 bases, with 15 bases sitting between them. CDR3 length equals 15 residues. Each CDR3 protein gets one entry after TCRdb re-called the 5' RACE reads with MiXCR. The table shows around 120,000 distinct CDR3 sequences, with about an eighth occurring only once. Sample: blood, either unsorted or a sorted T cell fraction (not recorded which). The clonotype was recovered from a female donor with ankylosing spondylitis or in good health (not recorded which). This chain links TRBV11-2 with TRBJ1-1, with D possibly TRBD1 on 5 matching bases. The DNA of the CDR3 is TGTGCCAGCAGCTTAGAGCTGGCAGGGTCGTATGAAGCTTTCTTT. Its protein product is CASSLELAGSYEAFF.